The 4 T cell receptor beta chains below come from one sample, sequenced in a study of blood T cell repertoires in COVID-19. The protocol was immunoSEQ multiplex PCR, while the TCRdb copy is restricted to in-frame clones and leaves out a portion. Among roughly 250,000 clones listed, about four fifths were seen once. Material: peripheral blood. The receptors come from a man aged 50 or older with active or convalescent COVID-19.

This clone was detected only a few times. The chain has TRBV18 and TRBJ1-6, with D perhaps TRBD1 (6 bases). Germline assignment: CDR1 KGHSH and CDR2 LQKENI. Trimming cost V 1 base and J 7 bases, with 14 bases left between them. CDR3 size: 16 residues. The CDR3 bases are TGTGCCAGCTCACCACTTAGAACAGGGCGCAATTCACCCCTCCACTTT. Protein product: CASSPLRTGRNSPLHF.

The chain uses TRBV10-3 and TRBJ2-1; D uncertain. This CDR3 region has 12 residues. Germline CDR1 and CDR2: ENHRY and SYGVKD. The V end was cut by 7 bases, the J end by 7 bases, with 11 bases between. As DNA, the CDR3 is TGTGCCATCAAGTCCGAGGCAAATGAGCAGTTCTTC. It codes for CAIKSEANEQFF.

The CDR3 reads CASSSLEGQPYSNQPQHF. In DNA, the CDR3 is TGTGCCAGCAGTTCCCTAGAGGGCCAGCCTTATAGCAATCAGCCCCAGCATTTT. The rearrangement joins TRBV6-7 to TRBJ1-5, with unresolved D. TRBV6-7 belongs to the ORF category, with a function that is uncertain. The CDR3 contains 18 residues. With 4 bases removed from V and 0 bases from J, the gap between germline ends came to 19 bases.

This clone appeared a single time. The genes are TRBV5-1 and TRBJ1-1; possible D gene TRBD1, 5 bases. The germline CDR1 and CDR2 sequences are SGHRS and YFSETQ. CDR3 length: 16 residues. Trimming left V 0 bases short and J 1 base short, with 13 bases between. CDR3: CASSLGRGFGNTEAFF. The DNA for the CDR3 is TGCGCCAGCAGCTTGGGGAGGGGATTTGGGAACACTGAAGCTTTCTTT.